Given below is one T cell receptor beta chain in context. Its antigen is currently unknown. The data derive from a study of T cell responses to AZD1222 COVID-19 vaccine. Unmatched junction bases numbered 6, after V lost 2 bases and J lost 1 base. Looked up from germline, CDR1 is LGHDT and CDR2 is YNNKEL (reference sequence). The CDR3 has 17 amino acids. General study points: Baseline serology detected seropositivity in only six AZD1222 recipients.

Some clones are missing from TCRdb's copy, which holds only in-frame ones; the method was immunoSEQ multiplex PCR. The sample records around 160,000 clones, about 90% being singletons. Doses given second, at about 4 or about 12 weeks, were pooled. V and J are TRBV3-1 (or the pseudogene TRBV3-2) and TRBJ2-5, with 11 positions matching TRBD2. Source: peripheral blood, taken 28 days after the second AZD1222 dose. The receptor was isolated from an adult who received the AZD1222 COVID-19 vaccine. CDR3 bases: TGTGCCAGCAGCCAAATGCTAGCGGGGGGCCTCCAAGAGACCCAGTACTTC. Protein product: CASSQMLAGGLQETQYF.